This T cell receptor (beta chain) stems from a study of shared clonotypes between healthy human individuals. General observations from the study: The diversity represented, both genetic and in exposure history, was limited by few donors. Only blood underwent sampling, and tissue repertoires likely differ.

A remark on this clone: Its antigen is currently unknown.

With V trimmed by 4 bases and J by 7 bases, 4 bases remained unmatched. The CDR3 runs 14 residues. The germline V gene encodes CDR1 SGHAT and CDR2 FQNNGV. Genomic DNA per cell subset filled all wells of several immunoSEQ plates. The unsorted PBMC sample used ten immunoSEQ deep assay plates. The repertoire was sequenced with immunoSEQ multiplex PCR; TCRdb's copy has only in-frame clones and lacks some. The sample shows nearly 500,000 clones, around 80% of them seen only once. The rearrangement joins TRBV11-2 to TRBJ2-7; 13 nucleotides line up with TRBD2. The sample taken for sequencing was PBMCs. The TCR originated in a woman aged 40 to 50 in good health. Some clones in this sample may be carry-over from other donors' samples. This CDR3 reads CASSSRTSGREQYF. The CDR3 coding sequence is TGTGCCAGCAGCTCCAGGACTAGCGGGAGAGAGCAGTACTTC.